A selection of T cell receptor beta chains follows, all from one sample in a study of CXCR3-negative and CXCR3-positive naive CD8 T cells. TCRdb reworked the 5' RACE reads into one entry per CDR3 protein, no DNA. The sample has about 80,000 distinct CDR3 sequences, and its top ten clones hold around 1.4%. The specimen was naive CXCR3- CD8+ T cells from blood. The receptors stem from a human donor in good health. Some clones in this sample may be carry-over from other donors' samples. The CDR3 runs from the conserved cysteine through the conserved F or W.

j_gene: TRBJ2-1; v_gene: TRBV20-1; CDR3aa: CSARDSANPYNEQFF
j_gene: TRBJ2-5; v_gene: TRBV29-1; CDR3aa: CSVLTGDETQYF
j_gene: TRBJ1-2; v_gene: TRBV4-3; CDR3aa: CASSRVPANYGYTF
j_gene: TRBJ2-3; v_gene: TRBV12-3/TRBV12-4; CDR3aa: CASSQLAVTQYF
j_gene: TRBJ2-7; v_gene: TRBV20-1; CDR3aa: CSARGGVEYEQYF
j_gene: TRBJ2-7; v_gene: TRBV2; CDR3aa: CASTEGVSYEQYF
j_gene: TRBJ2-1; v_gene: TRBV14; CDR3aa: CATSFTSSYNEQFF
j_gene: TRBJ2-1; v_gene: TRBV4-2; CDR3aa: CASSLLPGSYNEQFF
j_gene: TRBJ2-2; v_gene: TRBV7-9; CDR3aa: CASSLRPRELFF
j_gene: TRBJ1-2; v_gene: TRBV12-3/TRBV12-4; CDR3aa: CASSYSMDITVYGYTF
j_gene: TRBJ2-5; v_gene: TRBV12-3/TRBV12-4; CDR3aa: CASSYGGPQETQYF
j_gene: TRBJ2-1; v_gene: TRBV29-1; CDR3aa: CSVEDLGNEQFF
j_gene: TRBJ2-7; v_gene: TRBV27; CDR3aa: CASSFGQPGPGYEQYF
j_gene: TRBJ2-2; v_gene: TRBV5-4; CDR3aa: CATLADTGELFF
j_gene: TRBJ1-1; v_gene: TRBV6-5; CDR3aa: CASSYRGDTEAFF
j_gene: TRBJ1-1; v_gene: TRBV12-3/TRBV12-4; CDR3aa: CASSLGVGTEAFF
j_gene: TRBJ2-5; v_gene: TRBV11-2; CDR3aa: CASRAGAGETQYF
j_gene: TRBJ1-4; v_gene: TRBV30; CDR3aa: CAWRMINEKLFF
j_gene: TRBJ2-7; v_gene: TRBV19; CDR3aa: CASSPGTSFYEQYF
j_gene: TRBJ2-5; v_gene: TRBV28; CDR3aa: CASTTGGLVGQYF
j_gene: TRBJ2-2; v_gene: TRBV7-9; CDR3aa: CASPARAGTGELFF
j_gene: TRBJ1-2; v_gene: TRBV3-1; CDR3aa: CASSQSLGEQGFNYGYTF
j_gene: TRBJ1-2; v_gene: TRBV7-9; CDR3aa: CASRGDNYGHTF
j_gene: TRBJ1-4; v_gene: TRBV7-9; CDR3aa: CASSPPDSATNEKLFF
j_gene: TRBJ1-1; v_gene: TRBV28; CDR3aa: CASSIQGFVTEAFF
j_gene: TRBJ2-1; v_gene: TRBV11-3; CDR3aa: CASSSSPGTHEQFF
j_gene: TRBJ2-7; v_gene: TRBV29-1; CDR3aa: CSVVGGSDSYEQYF
j_gene: TRBJ2-1; v_gene: TRBV12-3/TRBV12-4; CDR3aa: CASSPDRGRAGGSHNEQFF